The next 6 T cell receptor beta chains were all read from a single sample in a study of human T cells and chemical hapten exposure. TCRdb called the RACE reads again in MiXCR, with one record for every CDR3 protein. The top ten hold around 3.3% of the sample, which has around 69,000 distinct CDR3 sequences, about 9.1% seen once. Sample time point: patch test 1, 2 weeks after DPC sensitization. Regarding treatment: therapeutic diphenylcyclopropenone sensitization with weekly scalp DPC. The sequencing used whole blood, collected in connection with sensitization to the hapten diphenylcyclopropenone (DPC). The receptor set was obtained from a woman aged 40 to 50 with alopecia areata. Some clones in this sample may be carry-over from other donors' samples.

The chain recombines TRBV6-5 with TRBJ1-1; 7 nucleotides agree with TRBD1. Germline values: CDR1 MNHEY, CDR2 SVGAGI. V trimming: 2 bases; J trimming: 4 bases; junction bases outside the gene matches: 7. CDR3 length: 15 amino acids. In nucleotides, the CDR3 is TGTGCCAGCAGTTACGGCCCAGGGGGAGTCACTGAAGCTTTCTTT. Protein sequence: CASSYGPGGVTEAFF.

The V gene is TRBV7-2, the J gene TRBJ1-6; possible D gene TRBD1, 6 bases. V dropped 2 bases and J dropped 6 bases, with 11 bases sitting between them. Per the germline V gene, CDR1 is SGHTA and CDR2 is FQGNSA. There are 15 residues in the CDR3. CDR3 nucleotide sequence: TGTGCCAGCAGCTTACGACAGGCAATTAATTCACCCCTCCACTTT. It encodes CASSLRQAINSPLHF.

The rearrangement uses TRBV6-6 and TRBJ2-4; D tentatively reads TRBD1 or TRBD2 (6 bases each). V was trimmed by 7 bases and J by 3 bases, leaving 22 bases between them. Germline V gives CDR1 MNHNY, CDR2 SVGAGI (reference sequence). The CDR3 has 17 residues. The DNA for the CDR3 is TGTGCCAGCACGGTGACGGGGGCTCTTTCAGGCAAAAACATTCAGTACTTC. This translates into CASTVTGALSGKNIQYF.

This clonotype came up many times. This chain links TRBV20-1 with TRBJ1-6; tentative D call: TRBD1 (5 bases). V lost 6 bases and J lost 7, with 13 bases in between. The CDR3 has 13 amino acids. Germline V lookup: CDR1 DFQATT, CDR2 SNEGSKA (reference sequence). As DNA, the CDR3 is TGCAGTGCCGAGGGACGGACGAATTCACCCCTCCACTTT. Translation: CSAEGRTNSPLHF.

This clonotype was observed at least ten times. The rearrangement links TRBV6-2 or TRBV6-3 to TRBJ2-1; 8 nucleotides line up with TRBD2. Germline loops: CDR1 MNHEY, CDR2 SVGEGT. Unmatched junction bases numbered 8, after V lost 5 bases and J lost 2 bases. CDR3 length: 16 amino acids. CDR3 amino acids: CASSLDRLAPYNEQFF. CDR3 nucleotides: TGTGCCAGCAGTCTAGATCGACTAGCGCCCTACAATGAGCAGTTCTTC.

This clonotype has a count of ten or more. The V call is TRBV5-6, the J call TRBJ2-7; D is unclear. This CDR3 has 15 residues. V lost 4 bases, J lost 3 bases, and 17 bases lay in between. Germline CDR1 and CDR2: SGHDT and YYEEEE. The CDR3 reads CASSHPSQTLYEQYF. The CDR3 nucleotides are TGTGCCAGCAGCCACCCCTCACAGACACTCTACGAGCAGTACTTC.